These T cell receptor beta chains were read from a single sample in a study of T cells in Graves' hyperthyroidism and ophthalmopathy. Via MiXCR, TCRdb re-called the multiplex PCR reads, giving one row per CDR3 protein. The data hold more than 350,000 distinct CDR3 sequences, with around 15% observed a single time. Sequenced input: blood. These receptors all stem from an older woman with Graves' ophthalmopathy. Both conserved end residues are part of each CDR3. The D gene is left open where the match is weak. Rows may omit the clone size; those that give it use once, few, many or a size class.

j_gene,len,v_gene,d_gene,abundance,CDR3aa,CDR3nt
TRBJ2-3,14,TRBV7-2,TRBD1,many,CASSLDRVTDTQYF,TGTGCCAGCAGCTTGGACAGGGTCACAGATACGCAGTATTTT
TRBJ1-4,18,TRBV11-2,TRBD1,many,CASSLRSTGQGAREKLFF,TGTGCCAGCAGCTTAAGGTCTACAGGACAGGGGGCGAGGGAAAAACTGTTTTTT
TRBJ1-2,13,TRBV5-1,-,-,CASGTTGIYGYTF,TGCGCCAGCGGGACCACAGGGATCTATGGCTACACCTTC
TRBJ1-6,14,TRBV12-3/TRBV12-4,-,-,CASSPQATNSPLHF,TGTGCCAGCAGTCCCCAGGCGACCAATTCACCCCTCCACTTT
TRBJ2-7,13,TRBV4-1,-,-,CASSQGFPYEQYF,TGCGCCAGCAGCCAGGGCTTCCCCTACGAGCAGTACTTC
TRBJ2-1,12,TRBV2,TRBD2,many,CASSEVAGGQFF,TGTGCCAGCAGTGAAGTGGCGGGAGGGCAGTTCTTC
TRBJ1-2,15,TRBV6-1,-,few,CATRGQGITNYGYTF,TGTGCCACCCGGGGGCAGGGGATTACAAACTATGGCTACACCTTC
TRBJ2-7,15,TRBV6-2/TRBV6-3,-,few,CASTEGLAWVGEQYF,TGTGCCAGCACCGAGGGGCTAGCTTGGGTCGGCGAGCAGTACTTC
TRBJ1-5,14,TRBV7-2,TRBD1,many,CASSLDRGNQPQHF,TGTGCCAGCAGCTTGGACAGGGGCAATCAGCCCCAGCATTTT
TRBJ2-2,15,TRBV6-1,TRBD2,-,CASSPGTRSTGELFF,TGTGCCAGCAGCCCCGGGACTAGAAGCACCGGGGAGCTGTTTTTT
TRBJ2-2,13,TRBV5-1,-,few,CASSLGNAGELFF,TGCGCCAGCAGCTTGGGAAACGCCGGGGAGCTGTTTTTT
TRBJ2-7,15,TRBV7-8,TRBD1,many,CASSLSTGAPYEQYF,TGTGCCAGCAGCTTATCGACAGGGGCCCCCTACGAGCAGTACTTC
TRBJ2-3,16,TRBV7-9,TRBD2,many,CASSFPASGSTDTQYF,TGTGCCAGCAGCTTTCCCGCTAGCGGGAGCACAGATACGCAGTATTTT
TRBJ2-7,13,TRBV27,TRBD2,many,CASSLSGTSEEYF,TGTGCCAGCAGTTTATCCGGGACTAGCGAGGAGTACTTC